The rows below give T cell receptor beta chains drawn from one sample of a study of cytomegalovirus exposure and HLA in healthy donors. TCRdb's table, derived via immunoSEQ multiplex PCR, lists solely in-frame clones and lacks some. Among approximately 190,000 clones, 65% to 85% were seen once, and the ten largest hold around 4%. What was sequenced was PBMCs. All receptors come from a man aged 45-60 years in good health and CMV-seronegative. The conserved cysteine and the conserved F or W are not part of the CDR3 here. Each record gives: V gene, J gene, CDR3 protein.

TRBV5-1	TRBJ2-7	ASSLRQGAHEQY
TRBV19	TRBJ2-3	ASRRLVTDTQY
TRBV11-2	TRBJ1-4	ASSYRTGGEKLF
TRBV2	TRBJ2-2	ASSWARDTGELF
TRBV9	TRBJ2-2	ASRDRVNTGELF
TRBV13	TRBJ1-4	ASTATGGVEKLF
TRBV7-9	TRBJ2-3	ASSFGTLQRDTQY
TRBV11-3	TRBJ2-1	ASSSLSNEQF
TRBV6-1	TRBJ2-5	ASSAGQAQSRTQY
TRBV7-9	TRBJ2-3	ASSYLLGTDTQY
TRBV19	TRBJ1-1	ASSIEEQMNTEAF
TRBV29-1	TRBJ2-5	SVGVAGGWETQY
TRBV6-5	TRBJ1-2	ASSYLGTGAGYT
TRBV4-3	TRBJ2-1	ASSQDPLAGPNEQF
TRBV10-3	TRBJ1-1	AIRAGLNTEAF
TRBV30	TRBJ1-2	AWSVSDYGYT
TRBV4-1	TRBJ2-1	ASSPRGRAGGGEQF
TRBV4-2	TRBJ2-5	ASSQTLTGEETQY
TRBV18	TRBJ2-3	ASSAPGQGVADTQY
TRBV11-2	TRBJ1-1	ASSLQGMNTEAF